Each of the 7 T cell receptor beta chains below was sequenced from the same sample in a study of tumor-infiltrating lymphocytes in localized non-small cell lung cancer (dated by TCRdb to 2020 to 2023). Preparation of the library involved the immunoSEQ multiplex PCR assay. TCRdb took over this immuneACCESS table, retaining in-frame rearrangements with V and J assigned. Such tables are incomplete; in checked studies, under half of the missing clones stem from an unresolved V gene, and the remainder is unexplained. The sample table shows some 12,000 clones, and 60% to 85% are seen once. Jointly, the top ten make up under 5.5% of the sample. Source material: lung tumor tissue. All receptors derive from a human donor with non-small cell lung cancer.

This clone occurred once. V usage is TRBV6-5 and J usage is TRBJ2-5, with D possibly being TRBD1 or TRBD2 (5 bases each). V was cut by 5 bases and J by 3 bases, with 16 bases left in between. Germline V gene lookup returns CDR1 MNHEY and CDR2 SVGAGI. This CDR3 comprises 15 residues. CDR3: CASSQLVAGKETQYF. In DNA form, the CDR3 reads TGTGCCAGCAGTCAACTAGTGGCAGGGAAAGAGACCCAGTACTTC.

This clone occurred once. The chain's CDR3 is CASSLNGQYQETQYF. The CDR3 DNA follows: TGTGCCAGCAGCCTAAATGGACAGTACCAAGAGACCCAGTACTTC. This rearrangement joins TRBV7-2 to TRBJ2-5, with a tentative D call TRBD1 (6 bases). Trimming pared 5 bases from V and 0 bases from J, leaving 13 bases between. The CDR3 sequence is 15 residues long. Germline CDR1 SGHTA, CDR2 FQGNSA.

The gene calls are TRBV19 and TRBJ1-1, with TRBD1 as a possible D gene (5 bases). Germline CDR1 reads LNHDA; CDR2 reads SQIVND (reference sequence). The CDR3 has 13 residues. Trimming took off 7 bases at V and 0 bases at J, with 9 bases between the two ends. CDR3 sequence: CASKGSMNTEAFF. The CDR3 coding sequence is TGTGCCAGTAAGGGGAGCATGAACACTGAAGCTTTCTTT.

This clone was found a few times. This chain joins TRBV2 and TRBJ2-2; no firm D call. Per germline, CDR1 SNHLY and CDR2 FYNNEI. Trimming left V 3 bases short and J 1 base short, with 3 bases between. The CDR3 length is 13 residues. CDR3 amino acids: CASSEVNTGELFF. The CDR3 bases are TGTGCCAGCAGTGAGGTGAACACCGGGGAGCTGTTTTTT.

Here the CDR3 DNA reads TGCGCCAGCAGTGTGGGGGCGGCGAACACCGGGGAGCTGTTTTTT. Residues: CASSVGAANTGELFF. This chain links TRBV10-1 with TRBJ2-2, with D maybe TRBD1 (6 bases). The V gene's germline CDR1 is WNHNN and CDR2 SYGVQD (reference sequence). The CDR3 extends over 15 amino acids. V was shortened by 4 bases and J by 0 bases, with 9 bases between the two germline ends.

The chain combines TRBV11-2 with TRBJ2-5; TRBD1 is a possible D gene (6 bases). The CDR3 is 14 residues long. From germline, CDR1 is SGHAT and CDR2 FQNNGV. V was pared by 1 base and J by 5 bases, with 11 bases between. DNA for the CDR3: TGTGCCAGCAGCTTAGGCAGGGGTGGGGAGACCCAGTACTTC. Amino acids: CASSLGRGGETQYF.

The rearrangement joins TRBV2 to TRBJ2-2; 7 bases align to TRBD2. CDR1 is SNHLY, CDR2 FYNNEI, per germline. The length of the CDR3 is 13 residues. Trimming took 7 bases from V and 10 from J; bases not matched to a gene: 9. This CDR3 is CASIPGGPSELFF. The CDR3 DNA follows: TGTGCCAGCATCCCGGGAGGACCCTCGGAGCTGTTTTTT. The full variable domain, in which reference TRBV2 and TRBJ2-2 provide the parts outside the CDR3, is EPEVTQTPSHQVTQMGQEVILRCVPISNHLYFYWYRQILGQKVEFLVSFYNNEISEKSEIFDDQFSVERPDGSNFTLKIRSTKLEDSAMYFCASIPGGPSELFFGEGSRLTVL.